Below are 9 T cell receptor beta chains sequenced from a single sample in a study of human T cells and chemical hapten exposure. Time point described: patch test 3, about 24 weeks after DPC sensitization. The sample's treatment: therapeutic diphenylcyclopropenone sensitization with weekly scalp DPC. TCRdb used MiXCR to reprocess the RACE reads, holding one entry per CDR3 protein. This sample has 190,000 or so distinct CDR3 sequences, with around a quarter found just once. This material consisted of whole blood, taken in connection with sensitization to the hapten diphenylcyclopropenone (DPC). The receptors derive from a woman aged 40 to 49 with alopecia areata. Some clones in this sample may be carry-over from other donors' samples.

The chain couples TRBV6-5 to TRBJ1-1; D remains ambiguous. Germline CDR1 and CDR2: MNHEY and SVGAGI. This CDR3 spans 12 amino acids. The V and J ends lost 7 bases and 3 bases respectively, with 9 bases between them. CDR3 DNA: TGTGCCAGCATGAGGGTGGACACTGAAGCTTTCTTT. This translates into CASMRVDTEAFF.

The rearrangement links TRBV11-2 to TRBJ2-2; the D call may be TRBD1 or TRBD2 (5 bases each). Trimming stripped 1 base from V and 6 bases from J, with 9 bases between. Germline V CDR1 and CDR2: SGHAT, FQNNGV. The CDR3 is made up of 14 amino acids. CDR3 sequence: CASSLVQGAGELFF. The CDR3 DNA sequence: TGTGCCAGCAGCTTAGTTCAGGGAGCCGGGGAGCTGTTTTTT.

In nucleotides, the CDR3 is TGTGCCAGCAGTACCCAGGGTTTGCGTGGCTACACCTTC. This translates into CASSTQGLRGYTF. V and J are TRBV28 and TRBJ1-2, with D maybe TRBD1 (5 bases). Germline V gene lookup returns CDR1 MDHEN and CDR2 SYDVKM. CDR3 length: 13 amino acids. The V end lost 5 bases, the J end lost 7 bases, and 14 bases lay between the germline ends.

This rearrangement joins TRBV6-6 to TRBJ2-1; D remains unclear. From germline, CDR1 is MNHNY and CDR2 SVGAGI (reference sequence). V lost 0 bases and J 9 bases, leaving 9 bases between the germline ends. This CDR3 has 13 residues. CDR3 coding DNA: TGTGCCAGCAGTTACTCGGTGGGATCTGAGCAGTTCTTC. Protein: CASSYSVGSEQFF.

The table lists this clonotype with a few counts. The chain employs TRBV6-2 or TRBV6-3 and TRBJ2-7, with TRBD2 identical over 12 bases. Trimming took 9 bases from V and 6 from J; bases not matched to a gene: 6. This CDR3 contains 13 residues. The germline V gene has CDR1 MNHEY and CDR2 SVGEGT. CDR3 loop: CASSPGLAGEQYF. The CDR3 DNA reads as TGTGCCAGTTCCCCGGGACTAGCGGGCGAGCAGTACTTC.

This clonotype was seen a handful of times. V usage is TRBV4-3 and J usage is TRBJ1-2; a possible D gene is TRBD1 (5 bases). The length of the CDR3 is 17 residues. Trimming stripped 0 bases from V and 0 bases from J, with 14 bases between. Germline assignment: CDR1 LGHNA and CDR2 YSLEER. CDR3 amino acids: CASSQDTLGVTNYGYTF. DNA of the CDR3: TGCGCCAGCAGCCAAGATACACTGGGGGTAACTAACTATGGCTACACCTTC.

V usage is TRBV7-9 and J usage is TRBJ2-5; D might be TRBD1 or TRBD2, each matching 5 bases. V dropped 5 bases and J dropped 0 bases, with 10 bases sitting between them. Per germline, CDR1 SEHNR and CDR2 FQNEAQ (reference sequence). The CDR3 is 14 residues long. This CDR3 reads CASSRGRDQETQYF. The CDR3 coding sequence is TGTGCCAGCAGCCGGGGCAGGGACCAAGAGACCCAGTACTTC.

The chain uses TRBV5-1 and TRBJ1-6; D gene unclear. V lost 4 bases, J lost 7 bases, and 9 bases lay in between. The CDR3 consists of 13 residues. Germline V gene lookup returns CDR1 SGHRS and CDR2 YFSETQ. In nucleotides, the CDR3 is TGCGCCAGCAGCCGGGCCGAGAATTCACCCCTCCACTTT. Protein: CASSRAENSPLHF.

In the case of this clonotype: One end of the junction is discordant with germline, which a read error may explain. This sequence joins TRBV29-1 and TRBJ2-3; 11 bases fit TRBD2. The CDR3 extends over 17 amino acids. The germline CDR1 and CDR2 sequences are SQVTM and ANQGSEA. CDR3 sequence reads: CSVLSFGTSGRTDTQNF. The CDR3 DNA reads TGCAGCGTCCTAAGCTTCGGGACTAGCGGTCGCACAGATACGCAGAATTTT.